This TCR beta chain was found in a study of cytomegalovirus exposure and HLA in healthy donors. Study results and limitations: In a later analysis, HLA-associated beta chains showed higher expansion and lower generation probabilities than comparable chains. CMV serostatus was the sole immune exposure data available. Reports described diagnosis of cytomegalovirus status by the classifier as highly specific and sensitive.

The PCR was carried out with 60 Vbeta primers and 13 Jbeta primers. Original processing notes: Counted up in a later analysis, unique TCR beta chains came to 60 million to 95 million, with some 9.9 million shared. The method was immunoSEQ multiplex PCR; TCRdb's version includes in-frame clones alone and lacks a portion of them. Clone size and V and J calls were adopted from that table, with D and trimming inferred from the DNA. The repertoire consists of roughly 200,000 clones, with 75% to 85% occurring once and the leading ten covering under 0.85%. Losses at the gene ends were 2 bases for V and 8 bases for J; bases not matched to a gene: 5. Germline V gene sequence: CDR1 ENHRY, CDR2 SYGVKD. The CDR3 has 13 amino acids. Regarding this clone: Its antigen remains unidentified.

This chain links TRBV10-3 with TRBJ1-2; 7 nucleotides align to TRBD1. This sequence was found in a boy younger than 18 in good health and CMV-seronegative. Sequencing was carried out using PBMCs. CDR3 amino acids: CAISEGQVAGYTF. CDR3 coding DNA: TGTGCCATCAGTGAGGGACAGGTCGCCGGCTACACCTTC.